The 20 T cell receptor beta chains in this list originate from one sample, sequenced in a study of T cells in localized non-small cell lung cancer. TCRdb keeps only in-frame clones here, not all; method: immunoSEQ multiplex PCR. The table has under 70,000 clones, 80% to 90% seen once. The sample in question was peripheral blood, obtained before any cancer treatment. These receptors all come from a woman aged 40 to 75 with stage I lung adenocarcinoma.

This chain joins TRBV5-6 and TRBJ1-1; D is possibly TRBD1 (6 bases). The CDR3 sequence is 17 residues long. Germline V gene sequence: CDR1 SGHDT, CDR2 YYEEEE. Between the trimmed V and J ends, which lost 0 bases and 3 bases, there was a span of 18 bases. The CDR3 loop is CASSLDRVLLADTEAFF. The CDR3 DNA follows: TGTGCCAGCAGCTTGGACAGGGTGCTTTTGGCCGACACTGAAGCTTTCTTT.

The chain recombines TRBV6-1 with TRBJ1-5; a possible D gene is TRBD1 (5 bases). The CDR3 is 15 amino acids. Trimming stripped 1 base from V and 6 bases from J, with 13 bases between. Germline assignment: CDR1 MNHNS and CDR2 SASEGT. Written as DNA, the CDR3 is TGTGCCAGCAGTGAAGGGGTGGGGGTTCGTCAGCCCCAGCATTTT. It is translated as CASSEGVGVRQPQHF.

The chain uses TRBV5-1 and TRBJ1-6; no reliable D call. In germline, CDR1 is SGHRS, CDR2 YFSETQ. V was cut by 5 bases and J by 3 bases, with 6 bases left in between. This CDR3 is 13 amino acids long. The CDR3 nucleotides read TGCGCCAGCAGGACGGTCTATAATTCACCCCTCCACTTT. Translated: CASRTVYNSPLHF.

The chain links TRBV9 to TRBJ1-4; 7 bases align to TRBD1. Germline CDR1 reads SGDLS; CDR2 reads YYNGEE. V shed 3 bases, J shed 2 bases, and the junction held 1 base outside the gene matches. This CDR3 is 14 amino acids long. The CDR3 here is CASSEQGTNEKLFF. The CDR3 DNA sequence: TGTGCCAGCAGCGAACAGGGGACTAATGAAAAACTGTTTTTT. Full variable domain (remainder filled in from reference TRBV9 and TRBJ1-4): DSGVTQTPKHLITATGQRVTLRCSPRSGDLSVYWYQQSLDQGLQFLIQYYNGEERAKGNILERFSAQQFPDLHSELNLSSLELGDSALYFCASSEQGTNEKLFFGSGTQLSVL.

The J gene is TRBJ2-2, the V gene TRBV6-6, with a weak D call TRBD1 (6 bases). Germline-derived CDR1 and CDR2 are MNHNY and SVGAGI (reference sequence). V lost 0 bases and J lost 5, with 13 bases in between. The CDR3 loop spans 16 amino acids. DNA of the CDR3: TGTGCCAGCAGTTACTCGTACAGGGTTAGGACCGGGGAGCTGTTTTTT. This codes for CASSYSYRVRTGELFF.

This chain uses TRBV6-1 with TRBJ1-1; D is unresolved. The CDR3 totals 14 residues. V was clipped by 2 bases and J by 1 base, with 8 bases between them. Germline V gene lookup returns CDR1 MNHNS and CDR2 SASEGT. The CDR3 here is CASSERHPNTEAFF. CDR3 bases: TGTGCCAGCAGTGAACGGCACCCGAACACTGAAGCTTTCTTT.

J is TRBJ2-5 and V is TRBV5-1; TRBD2 aligns across 7 bases. CDR1 SGHRS and CDR2 YFSETQ come from the germline V gene. After removal of 0 bases from V and 5 bases from J, the junction contained 7 bases not matched to a gene. This CDR3 is built from 15 residues. The DNA for the CDR3 is TGCGCCAGCAGCTTGGCCGGGGGGAGATGGGAGACCCAGTACTTC. It encodes CASSLAGGRWETQYF.

The chain has TRBV28 and TRBJ2-1, with 13 bases that match TRBD2. The germline V gene has CDR1 MDHEN and CDR2 SYDVKM. After removal of 5 bases from V and 7 bases from J, the junction contained 5 bases not matched to a gene. This CDR3 has 15 residues. CDR3 loop: CASSQTSGGLNEQFF. For the CDR3, the DNA is TGTGCCAGCAGTCAGACTAGCGGGGGGTTGAATGAGCAGTTCTTC.

The chain employs TRBV9 and TRBJ1-1; D is perhaps TRBD1 (5 bases). Trimming took 3 bases from V and 0 from J, leaving 12 bases between them. This CDR3 spans 15 amino acids. Germline CDR1 is SGDLS and CDR2 is YYNGEE. Here the CDR3 DNA reads TGTGCCAGCAGCGGGGGAGCAGGGATGAACACTGAAGCTTTCTTT. It is translated as CASSGGAGMNTEAFF.

V usage is TRBV7-8 and J usage is TRBJ1-5; possibly TRBD1 for D (5 bases). The germline V gene encodes CDR1 SGHVS and CDR2 FQNEAQ. V was shortened by 4 bases and J by 8 bases, with 12 bases between the two germline ends. The CDR3 consists of 13 residues. The CDR3 DNA sequence: TGTGCCAGCAGCTCCGGGACCTTGGAGCCCCAGCATTTT. Amino acid sequence: CASSSGTLEPQHF. Looking up the rest from reference TRBV7-8 and TRBJ1-5 gives the full variable domain: GAGVSQSPRYKVAKRGQDVALRCDPISGHVSLFWYQQALGQGPEFLTYFQNEAQLDKSGLPSDRFFAERPEGSVSTLKIQRTQQEDSAVYLCASSSGTLEPQHFGDGTRLSIL.

In this sample, this clone turned up once. The J gene is TRBJ2-1, the V gene TRBV6-5, with TRBD2 matching over 14 bases. The CDR3 sequence is 14 residues long. The J segment lost 8 bases and the V segment lost 9 bases, leaving 6 bases of the junction unmatched. Germline values: CDR1 MNHEY, CDR2 SVGAGI. The CDR3 loop is CARTTSGGADEQFF. CDR3 nucleotide sequence: TGTGCCAGGACGACTAGCGGGGGGGCGGATGAGCAGTTCTTC.

This chain joins TRBV30 and TRBJ1-2; possibly TRBD1 for D (5 bases). Germline V gives CDR1 GTSNPN, CDR2 SVGIG (reference sequence). V shed 0 bases and J shed 3 bases, with 17 bases lying between them. The length of the CDR3 is 16 residues. The CDR3 DNA is TGTGCCTGGAGTGTAGGATTCGCAGGGCGCCACTATGGCTACACCTTC. Translating gives CAWSVGFAGRHYGYTF.

The V call is TRBV2, the J call TRBJ2-5; D remains ambiguous. The V and J ends lost 6 bases and 5 bases respectively, with 13 bases between them. Per the germline V gene, CDR1 is SNHLY and CDR2 is FYNNEI. This CDR3 comprises 13 residues. CDR3 loop: CASRLSLGETQYF. The CDR3 DNA is TGTGCCAGCAGGTTGAGCCTGGGGGAGACCCAGTACTTC.

This rearrangement joins TRBV5-1 to TRBJ2-1; 10 bases match TRBD2. J was trimmed by 8 bases and V by 0 bases; bases with no gene match: 8. The length of the CDR3 is 16 residues. The germline V gene encodes CDR1 SGHRS and CDR2 YFSETQ. The CDR3: CASSLGASGGWDEQFF. The DNA for the CDR3 is TGCGCCAGCAGCTTGGGGGCTAGCGGGGGCTGGGATGAGCAGTTCTTC.

As for this clone: Other DNA sequences in the sample encode the same CDR3. The V and J genes are TRBV6-5 and TRBJ1-3; D is ambiguous. Germline values: CDR1 MNHEY, CDR2 SVGAGI. Trimming removed 0 bases at V and 0 bases at J, with 9 bases between. This CDR3 is built from 16 residues. CDR3 coding DNA: TGTGCCAGCAGTTACTCGAGGGCGAGCTCTGGAAACACCATATATTTT. Encoded protein: CASSYSRASSGNTIYF.

This clone was detected a few times. V and J are TRBV2 and TRBJ1-5, with D uncertain. This CDR3 is 15 amino acids long. Between the trimmed V and J ends, which lost 0 bases and 5 bases, there was a span of 11 bases. Germline CDR1 reads SNHLY; CDR2 reads FYNNEI. The chain's CDR3 is CASSEARGGYQPQHF. The CDR3 bases are TGTGCCAGCAGTGAAGCGCGAGGAGGTTATCAGCCCCAGCATTTT.

J is TRBJ1-3 and V is TRBV4-3; D may be TRBD1 (5 bases). The CDR3 contains 15 residues. Germline V gene lookup returns CDR1 LGHNA and CDR2 YSLEER. The V end was cut by 0 bases, the J end by 2 bases, with 8 bases between. CDR3 region: CASSQDLGAGNTIYF. The CDR3 bases are TGCGCCAGCAGCCAAGATCTAGGGGCTGGAAACACCATATATTTT.

The chain couples TRBV7-2 to TRBJ2-5; D possibly corresponds to TRBD1 (6 bases). Trimming cost V 4 bases and J 13 bases, with 19 bases left between them. The CDR3 covers 13 residues. CDR1 is SGHTA, CDR2 FQGNSA, per germline. The DNA of the CDR3 is TGTGCCAGCAGCTCAGGGGACAATTTGCCAGGGTACTTC. It translates to CASSSGDNLPGYF. The complete variable domain, with remaining parts taken from reference TRBV7-2 and TRBJ2-5, reads GAGVSQSPSNKVTEKGKDVELRCDPISGHTALYWYRQSLGQGLEFLIYFQGNSAPDKSGLPSDRFSAERTGGSVSTLTIQRTQQEDSAVYLCASSSGDNLPGYFGPGTRLLVL.

The genes are TRBV27 and TRBJ1-4; 12 nucleotides line up with TRBD1. Germline V gene lookup returns CDR1 MNHEY and CDR2 SMNVEV (reference sequence). Trimming removed 2 bases from V and 3 bases from J; junction bases left unmatched: 13. This CDR3 is 20 amino acids long. The CDR3 protein is CASSLRPGQGALQANEKLFF. In nucleotides, the CDR3 is TGTGCCAGCAGTTTACGACCGGGACAGGGGGCCCTACAGGCTAATGAAAAACTGTTTTTT.

The genes are TRBV30 and TRBJ2-7; D uncertain. Trimming left V 0 bases short and J 0 bases short, with 9 bases between. The CDR3 runs to 14 residues. Germline lookup yields CDR1 GTSNPN and CDR2 SVGIG (reference sequence). CDR3 bases: TGTGCCTGGAGTGTTGGCGGAACCTCCTACGAGCAGTACTTC. This translates into CAWSVGGTSYEQYF.